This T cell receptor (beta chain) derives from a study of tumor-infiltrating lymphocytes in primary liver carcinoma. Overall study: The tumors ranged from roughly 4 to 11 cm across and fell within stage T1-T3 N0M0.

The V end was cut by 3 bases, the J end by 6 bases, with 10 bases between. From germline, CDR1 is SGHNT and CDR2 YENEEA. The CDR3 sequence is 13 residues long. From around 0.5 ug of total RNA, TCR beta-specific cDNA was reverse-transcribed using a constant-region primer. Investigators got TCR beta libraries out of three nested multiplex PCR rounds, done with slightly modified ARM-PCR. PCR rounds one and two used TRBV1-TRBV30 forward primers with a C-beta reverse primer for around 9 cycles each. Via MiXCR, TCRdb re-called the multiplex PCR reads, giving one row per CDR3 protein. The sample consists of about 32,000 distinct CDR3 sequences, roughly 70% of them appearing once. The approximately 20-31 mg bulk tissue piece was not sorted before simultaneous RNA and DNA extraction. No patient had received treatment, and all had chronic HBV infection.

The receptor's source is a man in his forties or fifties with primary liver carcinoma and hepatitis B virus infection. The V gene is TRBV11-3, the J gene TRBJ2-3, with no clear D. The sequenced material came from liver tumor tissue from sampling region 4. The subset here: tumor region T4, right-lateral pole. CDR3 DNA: TGTGCCAGCAGCTTGGGGTGCAGGGATACGCAGTATTTT. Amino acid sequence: CASSLGCRDTQYF. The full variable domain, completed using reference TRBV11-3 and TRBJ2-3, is EAGVVQSPRYKIIEKKQPVAFWCNPISGHNTLYWYLQNLGQGPELLIRYENEEAVDDSQLPKDRFSAERLKGVDSTLKIQPAELGDSAVYLCASSLGCRDTQYFGPGTRLTVL.